This T cell receptor (beta chain) was sequenced for a study of blood T cell repertoires in COVID-19. As for the study in general: Collection of acute and convalescent COVID-19 samples took place in the United States, Italy and Spain.

Germline CDR1 and CDR2: MNHEY and SMNVEV (reference sequence). The CDR3 totals 14 residues. V was pared by 3 bases and J by 1 base, with 9 bases between. This clone has just one count. Which cohort a participant joined came from the clinical history participants gave. As originally analysed: Researchers report that nucleated cell counts were estimated from reference gene primer amplification. Sequencing was performed with immunoSEQ multiplex PCR; in TCRdb, only in-frame clones are kept and a portion is missing. The V and J calls and the clone size are those of that table, but D and trimming were determined from the DNA. Altogether around 130,000 clones are present, around 80% being singletons, with the ten largest covering around 2.4%.

The chain is built from TRBV27 and TRBJ1-1, with D perhaps TRBD1 (5 bases). This receptor was taken from a man aged 40-50 years with acute COVID-19. Sequenced sample: PBMCs or T cells enriched from blood (not recorded which). CDR3 sequence (DNA): TGTGCCAGCAGTTTGGCAGGGAAGAACACTGAAGCTTTCTTT. Residues: CASSLAGKNTEAFF.